These 13 T cell receptor beta chains share one sample of origin, sequenced in a study of blood T cell repertoires in COVID-19. The table came from immunoSEQ multiplex PCR; TCRdb's copy has only in-frame clones and leaves some out. The sample includes 200,000 or so clones, 89% of them seen just once. What was sequenced was PBMCs or T cells enriched from blood (not recorded which). The receptors come from a young woman who had recovered from COVID-19.

The chain links TRBV28 to TRBJ2-6; 10 bases line up with TRBD1. V lost 6 bases, J lost 2 bases, and 4 bases stayed unmatched. In germline, CDR1 is MDHEN, CDR2 SYDVKM. The CDR3 is made up of 16 amino acids. This CDR3 is CASRNGQGAGANVLTF. As DNA, the CDR3 is TGTGCCAGCAGGAATGGACAGGGGGCTGGGGCCAACGTCCTGACTTTC.

This clone was counted only a few times. The chain is built from TRBV30 and TRBJ2-5; TRBD1 matches at 7 bases. Germline-derived CDR1 and CDR2 are GTSNPN and SVGIG (reference sequence). Trimming removed 3 bases from V and 5 bases from J; junction bases left unmatched: 6. The CDR3 contains 13 residues. The CDR3 loop is CAWSLQGEETQYF. Here the CDR3 DNA reads TGTGCCTGGAGCCTCCAGGGGGAGGAGACCCAGTACTTC. The full variable domain, with the rest looked up from reference TRBV30 and TRBJ2-5, is SQTIHQWPATLVQPVGSPLSLECTVEGTSNPNLYWYRQAAGRGLQLLFYSVGIGQISSEVPQNLSASRPQDRQFILSSKKLLLSDSGFYLCAWSLQGEETQYFGPGTRLLVL.

This sequence joins TRBV4-1 and TRBJ2-7; D is unresolved. V was shortened by 1 base and J by 6 bases, with 19 bases between the two germline ends. The V gene's germline CDR1 is MGHRA and CDR2 YSYEKL. The CDR3 totals 16 residues. CDR3 nucleotides: TGCGCCAGCAGCCAAGCAGAAGAGGTACTCCCTCTCGAGCAGTACTTC. The encoded protein is CASSQAEEVLPLEQYF.

V gene TRBV29-1 combines with J gene TRBJ1-1; no clear D gene. Germline V CDR1 and CDR2: SQVTM, ANQGSEA. The germline V and J ends were trimmed by 4 bases and 4 bases, with 13 bases remaining between them. The CDR3 runs 13 residues. In nucleotides, the CDR3 is TGCAGCGTTGGTTTCCGCTTGGCCACTGAAGCTTTCTTT. Translated, it gives CSVGFRLATEAFF. The full variable domain, rest sourced from reference TRBV29-1 and TRBJ1-1, is SAVISQKPSRDICQRGTSLTIQCQVDSQVTMMFWYRQQPGQSLTLIATANQGSEATYESGFVIDKFPISRPNLTFSTLTVSNMSPEDSSIYLCSVGFRLATEAFFGQGTRLTVV.

The sample holds one count of this clone. V usage is TRBV21-1 and J usage is TRBJ2-3; no DNA check was done on the table's D call, TRBD1. TRBV21-1 is designated a pseudogene. CDR3 size: 17 residues. In nucleotides, the CDR3 is TGTGCCAGCAGGCCGATATCCGGACAGGGAGGGACAGATACGCAGTATTTT. Residues: CASRPISGQGGTDTQYF.

Only a few counts were recorded for this clone. The chain carries TRBV2 and TRBJ1-5; possibly TRBD1 for D (5 bases). V dropped 6 bases and J dropped 0 bases, with 6 bases sitting between them. Germline CDR1 is SNHLY and CDR2 is FYNNEI. The CDR3 consists of 13 residues. The CDR3 sequence: CASRQDSNQPQHF. DNA of the CDR3: TGTGCCAGCAGACAGGATAGCAATCAGCCCCAGCATTTT. The full variable domain, its missing parts supplied by reference TRBV2 and TRBJ1-5, is EPEVTQTPSHQVTQMGQEVILRCVPISNHLYFYWYRQILGQKVEFLVSFYNNEISEKSEIFDDQFSVERPDGSNFTLKIRSTKLEDSAMYFCASRQDSNQPQHFGDGTRLSIL.

The chain combines TRBV28 with TRBJ1-4; tentative D call: TRBD1 (5 bases). Germline lookup yields CDR1 MDHEN and CDR2 SYDVKM. The CDR3 consists of 16 residues. The V and J ends lost 1 base and 8 bases respectively, with 17 bases between them. The CDR3 bases are TGTGCCAGCAGTTTATCCTTCCAGGGTATAGAGGAAAAACTGTTTTTT. Amino acids: CASSLSFQGIEEKLFF.

The genes are TRBV4-1 and TRBJ1-1; D not resolved. The CDR3 runs 15 residues. V lost 3 bases and J 1 base, leaving 12 bases between the germline ends. Germline lookup yields CDR1 MGHRA and CDR2 YSYEKL. In DNA form, the CDR3 reads TGCGCCAGCAGCCAGTTTACCGGGTCGAACACTGAAGCTTTCTTT. Amino acids: CASSQFTGSNTEAFF.

The genes are TRBV28 and TRBJ1-2, with 12 bases matching TRBD1. V lost 5 bases to trimming and J lost 6 bases; unmatched junction nucleotides: 7. Germline-derived CDR1 and CDR2 are MDHEN and SYDVKM. The CDR3 spans 15 residues. The CDR3 loop is CASSLPGTGGDGYTF. For the CDR3, the DNA is TGTGCCAGCAGTCTCCCCGGGACAGGGGGCGATGGCTACACCTTC.

This chain joins TRBV27 and TRBJ1-2, with D possibly being TRBD1 (6 bases). This CDR3 has 13 residues. CDR1 and CDR2 from the germline V gene are MNHEY and SMNVEV (reference sequence). Trimming shortened V by 5 bases and J by 4 bases, and 11 bases separated the two germline ends. CDR3 in DNA: TGTGCCAGCAGTCTGACAGGCCCCTATGGCTACACCTTC. Its translation is CASSLTGPYGYTF.

The chain joins TRBV19 to TRBJ1-1; D not resolved. V was shortened by 6 bases and J by 5 bases, with 10 bases between the two germline ends. The CDR3 runs 12 residues. The germline CDR1 and CDR2 sequences are LNHDA and SQIVND (reference sequence). The CDR3 region has the DNA TGTGCCAGTAGCCCCGGGGTAACTGAAGCTTTCTTT. This sequence encodes CASSPGVTEAFF.

The chain carries TRBV7-6 and TRBJ1-2, with 9 bases aligning to TRBD1. CDR3 length: 14 residues. Germline trimming cut 5 bases from V and 5 bases from J; bases unmatched to any gene: 6. The V gene's germline CDR1 is SGHVS and CDR2 FNYEAQ. The CDR3 DNA follows: TGTGCCAGCAGCGGCGGGACAGGGTTTTATGGCTACACCTTC. Encoded protein: CASSGGTGFYGYTF.

The chain is built from TRBV19 and TRBJ1-2; D gene uncertain. The CDR3 is made up of 14 amino acids. Germline V gene sequence: CDR1 LNHDA, CDR2 SQIVND (reference sequence). V lost 4 bases, J lost 6 bases, and 15 bases lay in between. In DNA, the CDR3 is TGTGCCAGTAGTACCACCCCTGGCCTGGATGGCTACACCTTC. This codes for CASSTTPGLDGYTF.